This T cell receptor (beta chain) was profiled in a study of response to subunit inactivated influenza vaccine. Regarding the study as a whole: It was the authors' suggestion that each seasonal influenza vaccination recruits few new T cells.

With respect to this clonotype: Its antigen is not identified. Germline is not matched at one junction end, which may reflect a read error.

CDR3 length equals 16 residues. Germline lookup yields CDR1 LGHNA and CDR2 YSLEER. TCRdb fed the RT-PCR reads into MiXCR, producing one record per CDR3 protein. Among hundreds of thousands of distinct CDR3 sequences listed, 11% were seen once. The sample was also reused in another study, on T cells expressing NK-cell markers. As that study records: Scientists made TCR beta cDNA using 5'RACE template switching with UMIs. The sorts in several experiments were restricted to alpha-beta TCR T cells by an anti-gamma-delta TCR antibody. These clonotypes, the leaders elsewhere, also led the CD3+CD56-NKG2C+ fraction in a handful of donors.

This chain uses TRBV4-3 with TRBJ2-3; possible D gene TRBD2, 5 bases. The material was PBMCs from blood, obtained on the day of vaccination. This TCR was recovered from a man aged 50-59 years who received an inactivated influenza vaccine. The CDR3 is CASSQDGILGSDTQYF. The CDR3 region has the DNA TGCGCCAGCAGTCAAGACGGGATTTTAGGATCGGATACGCAGTATTTT.